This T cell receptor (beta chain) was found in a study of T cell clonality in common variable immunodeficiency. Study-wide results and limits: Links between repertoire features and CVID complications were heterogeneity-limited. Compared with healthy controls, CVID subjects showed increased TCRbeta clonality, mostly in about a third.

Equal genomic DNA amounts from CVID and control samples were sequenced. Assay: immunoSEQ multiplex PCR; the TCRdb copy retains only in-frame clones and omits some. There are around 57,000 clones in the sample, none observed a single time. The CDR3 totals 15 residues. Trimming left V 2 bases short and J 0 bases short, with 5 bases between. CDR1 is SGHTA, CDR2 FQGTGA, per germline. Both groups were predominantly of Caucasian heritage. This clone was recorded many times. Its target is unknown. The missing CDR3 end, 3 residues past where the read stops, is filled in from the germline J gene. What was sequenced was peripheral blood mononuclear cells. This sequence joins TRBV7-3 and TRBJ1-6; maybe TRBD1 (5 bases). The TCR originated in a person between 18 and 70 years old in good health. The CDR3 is CASSLDSSYNSPLHF. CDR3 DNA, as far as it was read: TGTGCCAGCAGCTTAGACAGCTCCTATAATTCACCC.